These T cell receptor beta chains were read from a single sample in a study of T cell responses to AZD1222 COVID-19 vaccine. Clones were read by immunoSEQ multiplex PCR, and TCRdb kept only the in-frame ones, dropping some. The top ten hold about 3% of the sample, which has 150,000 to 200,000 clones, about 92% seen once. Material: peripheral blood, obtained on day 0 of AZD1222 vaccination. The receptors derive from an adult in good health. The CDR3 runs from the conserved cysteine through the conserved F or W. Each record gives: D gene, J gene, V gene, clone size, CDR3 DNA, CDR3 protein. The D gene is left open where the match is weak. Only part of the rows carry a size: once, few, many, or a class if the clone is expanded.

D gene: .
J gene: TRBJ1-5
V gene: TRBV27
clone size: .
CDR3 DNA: TGTGCCAGCAGTTTATCGCGGGCCGCACTCCTCAATCAGCCCCAGCATTTT
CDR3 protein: CASSLSRAALLNQPQHF

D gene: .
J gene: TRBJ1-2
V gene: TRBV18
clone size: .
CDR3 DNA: TGTGCCAGCTCACCCCAAAGGGCCACTCAGGGCTACACCTTC
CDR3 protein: CASSPQRATQGYTF

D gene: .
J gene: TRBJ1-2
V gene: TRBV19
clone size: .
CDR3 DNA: TGTGCCAGTAGACCCTCGGGAGGGAATAACTATGGCTACACCTTC
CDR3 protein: CASRPSGGNNYGYTF

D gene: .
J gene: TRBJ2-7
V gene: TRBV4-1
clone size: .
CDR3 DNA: TGCGCCAGCAGCCTGGACTCAAACTACGAGCAGTACTTC
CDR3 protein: CASSLDSNYEQYF

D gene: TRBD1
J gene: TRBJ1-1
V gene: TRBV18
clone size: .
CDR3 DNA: TGTGCCAGCTCACCCAGGGGGTTGAACACTGAAGCTTTCTTT
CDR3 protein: CASSPRGLNTEAFF

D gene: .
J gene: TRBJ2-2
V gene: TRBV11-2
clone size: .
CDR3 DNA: TGTGCCAGCAGCTTATCGTCCCAACGAAGCGGGGAGCTGTTTTTT
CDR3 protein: CASSLSSQRSGELFF

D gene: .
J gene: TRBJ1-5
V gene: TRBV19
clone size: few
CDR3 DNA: TGTGCCAGTAGTATCGGGGGTAGGGGCAATCAGCCCCAGCATTTT
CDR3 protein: CASSIGGRGNQPQHF

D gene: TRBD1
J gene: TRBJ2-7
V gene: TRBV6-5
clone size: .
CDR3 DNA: TGTGCCAGCGTCCGGGACAGAGCCTACGAGCAGTACTTC
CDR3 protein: CASVRDRAYEQYF

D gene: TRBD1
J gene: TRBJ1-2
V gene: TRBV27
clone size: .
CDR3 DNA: TGTGCCAGCAGTTTACGGGGGGGGATACAGGGGAACTATGGCTACACCTTC
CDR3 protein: CASSLRGGIQGNYGYTF

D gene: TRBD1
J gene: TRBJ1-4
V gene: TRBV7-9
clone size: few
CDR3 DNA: TGTGCCAGCAGCCCAGACAGGGGAGGAAGTGAAAAACTGTTTTTT
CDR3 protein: CASSPDRGGSEKLFF

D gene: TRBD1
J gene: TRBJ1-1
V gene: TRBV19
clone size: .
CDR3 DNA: TGTGCCAGTAGTATGTACAGGGGGGGCCTGGGGAACACTGAAGCTTTCTTT
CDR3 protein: CASSMYRGGLGNTEAFF

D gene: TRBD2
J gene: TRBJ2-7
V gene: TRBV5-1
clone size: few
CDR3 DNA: TGCGCCAGCAGCTTGGTACTAGCGGGAAATAACGAGCAGTACTTC
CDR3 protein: CASSLVLAGNNEQYF

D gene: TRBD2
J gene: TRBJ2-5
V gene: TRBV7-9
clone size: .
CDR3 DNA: TGTGCCAGCAGCTTAGGACTAGCTGAGACCCAGTACTTC
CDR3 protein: CASSLGLAETQYF

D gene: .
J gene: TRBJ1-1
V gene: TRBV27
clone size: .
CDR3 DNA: TGTGCCAGCAGTTTATACAGGGACACTGAAGCTTTCTTT
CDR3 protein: CASSLYRDTEAFF

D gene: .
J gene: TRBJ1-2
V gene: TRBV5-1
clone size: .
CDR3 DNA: TGCGCCAGCAGCGCCGGGACGAACTATGGCTACACCTTC
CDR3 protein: CASSAGTNYGYTF

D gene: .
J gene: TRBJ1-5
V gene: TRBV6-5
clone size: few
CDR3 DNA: TGTGCCAGCAGTTCGGGGGCTCGTAGCAATCAGCCCCAGCATTTT
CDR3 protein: CASSSGARSNQPQHF

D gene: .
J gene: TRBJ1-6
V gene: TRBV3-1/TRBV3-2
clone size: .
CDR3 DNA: TGTGCCAGCAGCCAACGAGGGGTAACTTACTCACCCCTCCACTTT
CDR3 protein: CASSQRGVTYSPLHF

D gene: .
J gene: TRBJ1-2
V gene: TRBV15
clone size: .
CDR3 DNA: TGTGCCACCAGCAGAGTGCCGGCGTTGGGCGGCTACACCTTC
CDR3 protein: CATSRVPALGGYTF

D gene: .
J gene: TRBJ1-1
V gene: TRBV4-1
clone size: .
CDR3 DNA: TGCGCCAGCAGCCAAGTTCCGGGGGCCGGGGGCACTGAAGCTTTCTTT
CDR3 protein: CASSQVPGAGGTEAFF

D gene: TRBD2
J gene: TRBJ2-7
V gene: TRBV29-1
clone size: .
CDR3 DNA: TGCAGCGTTGATCTAGCGGGAGAGCAGTACTTC
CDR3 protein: CSVDLAGEQYF

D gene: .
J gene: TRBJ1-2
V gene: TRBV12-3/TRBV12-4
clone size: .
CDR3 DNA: TGTGCCAGCAGTTTAGAAGGGGATGGCTACACCTTC
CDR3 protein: CASSLEGDGYTF

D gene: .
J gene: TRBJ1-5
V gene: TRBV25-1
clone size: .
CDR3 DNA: TGTGCCAGCAGTGAACCCGGAGGGTCCCAGCATTTT
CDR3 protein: CASSEPGGSQHF

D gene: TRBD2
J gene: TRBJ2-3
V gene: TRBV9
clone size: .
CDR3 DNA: TGTGCCAGCAGCCCTGGGACTAGCGGGAGAGGGACAGATACGCAGTATTTT
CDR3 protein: CASSPGTSGRGTDTQYF

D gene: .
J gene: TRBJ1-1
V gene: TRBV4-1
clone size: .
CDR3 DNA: TGCGCCAGCAGCTTGAGTGGACAGCTGAACACTGAAGCTTTCTTT
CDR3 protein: CASSLSGQLNTEAFF

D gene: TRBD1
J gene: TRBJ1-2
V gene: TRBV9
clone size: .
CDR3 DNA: TGTGCCAGCAGCGACCCGGGACAGGGTTTGAACTATGGCTACACCTTC
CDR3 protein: CASSDPGQGLNYGYTF

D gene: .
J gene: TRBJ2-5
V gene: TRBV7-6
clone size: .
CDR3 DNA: TGTGCCAGCAGCCCGGACCGAATCTCTCGGGAGACCCAGTACTTC
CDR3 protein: CASSPDRISRETQYF

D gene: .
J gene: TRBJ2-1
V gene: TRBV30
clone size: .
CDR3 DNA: TGTGCCTGGAGTCCCCTTATGGCAGGGCAAGGGGTCCAGTTCTTC
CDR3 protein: CAWSPLMAGQGVQFF

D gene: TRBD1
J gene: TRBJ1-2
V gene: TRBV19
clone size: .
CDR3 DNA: TGTGCCAGTAGTATGACAGGGGGCGCCAGTGGCTACACCTTC
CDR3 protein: CASSMTGGASGYTF

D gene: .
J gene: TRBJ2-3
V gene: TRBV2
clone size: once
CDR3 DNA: TGTGCCAGCAGCCGCGGTAGCGCGAGCACAGATACGCAGTATTTT
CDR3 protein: CASSRGSASTDTQYF

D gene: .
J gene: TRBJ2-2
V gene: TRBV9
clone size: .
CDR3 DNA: TGTGCCAGCAGCGTAGATTCTGGAGCCGGGGAGCTGTTTTTT
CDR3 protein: CASSVDSGAGELFF

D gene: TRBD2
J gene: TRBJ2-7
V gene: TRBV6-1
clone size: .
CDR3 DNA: TGTGCCAGCAGTGAAAGGACTAGCGGGAGCTACGAGCAGTACTTC
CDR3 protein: CASSERTSGSYEQYF

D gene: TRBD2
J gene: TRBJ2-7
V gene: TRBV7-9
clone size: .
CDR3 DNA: TGTGCCAGCAGCTTAGAGGGCGGGAGTGGGTACGAGCAGTACTTC
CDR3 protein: CASSLEGGSGYEQYF

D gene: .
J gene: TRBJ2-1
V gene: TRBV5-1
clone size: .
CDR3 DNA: TGCGCCAGCAGCTCCGACAGTTCGGATGAGCAGTTCTTC
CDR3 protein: CASSSDSSDEQFF

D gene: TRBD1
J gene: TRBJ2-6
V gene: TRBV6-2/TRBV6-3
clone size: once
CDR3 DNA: TGTGCCAGCAGTACAGGGGTTCTTACCTCTGGGGCCAACGTCCTGACTTTC
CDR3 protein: CASSTGVLTSGANVLTF

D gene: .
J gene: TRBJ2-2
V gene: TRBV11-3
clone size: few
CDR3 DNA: TGTGCCAGCAGCCCTCGCACCGATACCGGGGAGCTGTTTTTT
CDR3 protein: CASSPRTDTGELFF

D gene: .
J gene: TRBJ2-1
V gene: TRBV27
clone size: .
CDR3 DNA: TGTGCCAGCAGTTTAGGGTACGGGAGCTCCTACAATGAGCAGTTCTTC
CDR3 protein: CASSLGYGSSYNEQFF

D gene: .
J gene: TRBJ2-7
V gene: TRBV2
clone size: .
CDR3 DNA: TGTGCCAGCAGTGCTAGCGCCTCCTACGAGCAGTACTTC
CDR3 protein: CASSASASYEQYF

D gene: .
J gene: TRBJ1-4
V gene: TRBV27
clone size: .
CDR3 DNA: TGTGCCAGCAGTTCGCCGCGGACTAATGAAAAACTGTTTTTT
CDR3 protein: CASSSPRTNEKLFF

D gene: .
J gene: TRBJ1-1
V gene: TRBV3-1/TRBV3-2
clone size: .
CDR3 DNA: TGTGCCAGCGGACTACGCACTGAAGCTTTCTTT
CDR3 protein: CASGLRTEAFF

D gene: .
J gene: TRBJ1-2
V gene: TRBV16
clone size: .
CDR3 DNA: TGTGCCAGCAGCCAATTGGCTCAGGAGACTTTTGGCTACACCTTC
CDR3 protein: CASSQLAQETFGYTF

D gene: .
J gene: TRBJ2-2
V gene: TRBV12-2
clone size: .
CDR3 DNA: TGTGCAAGTCGCTTAGCGTGTAACACCGGGGAGCTGTTTTTT
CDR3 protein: CASRLACNTGELFF

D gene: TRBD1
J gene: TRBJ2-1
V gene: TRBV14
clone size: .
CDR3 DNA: TGTGCCAGCAGCCCGACAGGGGGTTCGGGCAATGAGCAGTTCTTC
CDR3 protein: CASSPTGGSGNEQFF

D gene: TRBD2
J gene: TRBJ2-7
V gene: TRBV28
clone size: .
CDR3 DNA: TGTGCCAGCAGTTTATCCCTGCGGACTAGCGGCCCCTACGAGCAGTACTTC
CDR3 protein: CASSLSLRTSGPYEQYF

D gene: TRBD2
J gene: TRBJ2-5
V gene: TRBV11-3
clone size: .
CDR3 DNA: TGTGCCAGCAGCTTATTTGGGTTTGGGTCGGGAGGGATGGAGACCCAGTACTTC
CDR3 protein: CASSLFGFGSGGMETQYF